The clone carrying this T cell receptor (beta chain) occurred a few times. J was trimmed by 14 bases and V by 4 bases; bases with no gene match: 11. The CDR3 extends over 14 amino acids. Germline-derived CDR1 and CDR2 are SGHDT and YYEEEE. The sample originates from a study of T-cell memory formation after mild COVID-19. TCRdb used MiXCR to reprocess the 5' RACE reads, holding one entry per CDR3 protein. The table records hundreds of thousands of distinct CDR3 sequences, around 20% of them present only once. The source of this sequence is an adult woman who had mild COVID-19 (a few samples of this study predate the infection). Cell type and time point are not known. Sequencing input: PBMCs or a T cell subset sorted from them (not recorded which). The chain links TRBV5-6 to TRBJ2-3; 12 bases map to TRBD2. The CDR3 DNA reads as TGTGCCAGCAGCCGGGCGGCTAGCGGGGGGGGAAGGTATTTT. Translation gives CASSRAASGGGRYF. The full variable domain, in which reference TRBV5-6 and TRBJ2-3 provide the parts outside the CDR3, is DAGVTQSPTHLIKTRGQQVTLRCSPKSGHDTVSWYQQALGQGPQFIFQYYEEEERQRGNFPDRFSGHQFPNYSSELNVNALLLGDSALYLCASSRAASGGGRYFGPGTRLTVL.